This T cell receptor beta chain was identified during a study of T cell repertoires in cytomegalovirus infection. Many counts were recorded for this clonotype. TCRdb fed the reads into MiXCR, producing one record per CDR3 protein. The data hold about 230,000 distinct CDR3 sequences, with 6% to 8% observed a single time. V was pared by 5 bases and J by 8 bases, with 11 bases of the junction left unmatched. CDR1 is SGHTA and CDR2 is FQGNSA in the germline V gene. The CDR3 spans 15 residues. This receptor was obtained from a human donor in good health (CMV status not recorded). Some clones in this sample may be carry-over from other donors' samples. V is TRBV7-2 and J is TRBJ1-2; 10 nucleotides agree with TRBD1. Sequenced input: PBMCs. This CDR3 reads CASSSATGGAGGYTF. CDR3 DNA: TGTGCCAGCAGCAGTGCGACAGGGGGCGCGGGGGGCTACACCTTC.